The 22 T cell receptor beta chains below were found in one sample sequenced in a study of T-cell memory formation after mild COVID-19. TCRdb re-derived calls from the 5' RACE reads in MiXCR, one entry per CDR3 protein. This sample has fewer than 250,000 distinct CDR3 sequences; around 18% occur once, and the top ten carry roughly 2.4%. The sequencing input was PBMCs or a T cell subset sorted from them (not recorded which). Every receptor here comes from an adult woman who had mild COVID-19 (a few samples of this study predate the infection). Cell type and time point are not known.

The rearrangement links TRBV7-6 to TRBJ2-7; 8 bases map to TRBD2. The length of the CDR3 is 16 residues. V was clipped by 6 bases and J by 2 bases; unmatched bases: 12. Germline CDR1 SGHVS, CDR2 FNYEAQ. The CDR3 sequence is CASSSTTSGSTYEQYF. In nucleotides, the CDR3 is TGTGCCAGCAGTTCAACTACTAGCGGATCTACCTACGAGCAGTACTTC.

This clonotype appeared many times. The gene calls are TRBV12-3 or TRBV12-4 and TRBJ2-2; a possible D gene is TRBD2 (6 bases). Trimming took 7 bases from V and 1 from J, leaving 13 bases between them. The CDR3 spans 15 residues. The chain's CDR3 is CASKMAGRNTGELFF. CDR3 bases: TGTGCCAGCAAGATGGCGGGGAGGAACACCGGGGAGCTGTTTTTT.

This clonotype was found a few times. The CDR3 coding sequence is TGTGCCAGCAGCTTCCCCTTAGCCGGGGGCTTAAGCACAGATACGCAGTATTTT. It yields the protein CASSFPLAGGLSTDTQYF. The genes are TRBV7-9 and TRBJ2-3; perhaps D is TRBD1 or TRBD2 (6 bases each). CDR1 and CDR2 (germline): SEHNR, FQNEAQ (reference sequence). The V gene lost 3 bases and the J gene lost 0 bases, with 19 bases spanning the gap. This CDR3 contains 18 residues.

The sample holds a few counts of this clonotype. The rearrangement links TRBV7-2 to TRBJ2-5; no definite D call. Germline values: CDR1 SGHTA, CDR2 FQGNSA. The CDR3 loop spans 13 amino acids. V was clipped by 3 bases and J by 4 bases, with 9 bases between them. The CDR3 DNA sequence: TGTGCCAGCAGCTTCGAGCTGAGAGAGACCCAGTACTTC. It codes for CASSFELRETQYF.

This clonotype was found a few times. The rearrangement links TRBV20-1 to TRBJ1-6, with unresolved D. The V end was cut by 6 bases, the J end by 7 bases, with 13 bases between. The CDR3 covers 13 residues. CDR1 and CDR2 from the germline V gene are DFQATT and SNEGSKA (reference sequence). Here the CDR3 DNA reads TGCAGTGCCACAGACTCCTGGAATTCACCCCTCCACTTT. It codes for CSATDSWNSPLHF.

The rearrangement uses TRBV10-3 and TRBJ2-7; D gene uncertain. Trimming stripped 6 bases from V and 3 bases from J, with 6 bases between. This CDR3 has 11 residues. Germline lookup yields CDR1 ENHRY and CDR2 SYGVKD. The CDR3 nucleotides are TGTGCCATCAGGGCCCTCTACGAGCAGTACTTC. Residues: CAIRALYEQYF.

The chain links TRBV7-9 to TRBJ2-1, with 8 bases matching TRBD2. In germline, CDR1 is SEHNR, CDR2 FQNEAQ (reference sequence). The CDR3 runs 13 residues. The trim removed 5 bases at V and 13 bases at J, leaving 10 bases unmatched. The CDR3: CASSQGTAGVQFF. In DNA, the CDR3 is TGTGCCAGCAGCCAGGGAACAGCGGGAGTACAGTTCTTC. The variable domain in full, with the rest retrieved from reference TRBV7-9 and TRBJ2-1, is DTGVSQNPRHKITKRGQNVTFRCDPISEHNRLYWYRQTLGQGPEFLTYFQNEAQLEKSRLLSDRFSAERPKGSFSTLEIQRTEQGDSAMYLCASSQGTAGVQFFGPGTRLTVL.

This clonotype was counted only a few times. This chain connects TRBV20-1 to TRBJ2-2; 8 bases line up with TRBD1. This CDR3 comprises 15 residues. Germline CDR1 reads DFQATT; CDR2 reads SNEGSKA (reference sequence). Trimming took 5 bases from V and 4 from J; bases not matched to a gene: 9. The CDR3, as DNA: TGCAGTGCTGACCGCGGACAGGGCCGCACCGGGGAGCTGTTTTTT. Protein product: CSADRGQGRTGELFF.

The chain has TRBV3-1 and TRBJ2-5; D unresolved. In germline, CDR1 is LGHDT, CDR2 YNNKEL (reference sequence). The CDR3 spans 12 residues. V lost 4 bases and J lost 5, with 8 bases in between. CDR3 amino acids: CASSPSRETQYF. CDR3 DNA: TGTGCCAGCAGCCCTAGTCGCGAGACCCAGTACTTC.

This clonotype was observed a handful of times. The chain links TRBV18 to TRBJ2-7; 10 positions agree with TRBD1. With 3 bases clipped from V and 6 bases from J, the junction kept 8 bases outside the gene matches. In germline, CDR1 is KGHSH, CDR2 LQKENI. The CDR3 length is 15 residues. CDR3 protein: CASSPGQGEIFEQYF. The CDR3 bases are TGTGCCAGCTCACCCGGACAGGGGGAGATATTCGAGCAGTACTTC.

This chain links TRBV7-3 with TRBJ1-1, with TRBD1 identical over 12 bases. Germline V gene lookup returns CDR1 SGHTA and CDR2 FQGTGA. This CDR3 spans 15 amino acids. Losses at the gene ends were 5 bases for V and 5 bases for J; bases not matched to a gene: 6. The CDR3 nucleotides are TGTGCCAGCAGCCCGGGACAGGGGGCACTAACTGAAGCTTTCTTT. Protein: CASSPGQGALTEAFF.

This clonotype was detected only a few times. The rearrangement uses TRBV29-1 and TRBJ2-3, with TRBD2 matching over 13 bases. The CDR3 is 17 residues long. The ends lost 6 bases at V and 1 base at J; junction bases unmatched: 10. Germline V lookup: CDR1 SQVTM, CDR2 ANQGSEA. The CDR3 here is CSVVTSGGDYRTDTQYF. The CDR3, as DNA: TGCAGCGTCGTTACTAGCGGGGGGGACTACCGCACAGATACGCAGTATTTT.

This chain uses TRBV21-1 with TRBJ2-1; the table's D gene call, TRBD2, was not cross checked with the DNA. TRBV21-1 is a pseudogene segment. The CDR3 spans 15 residues. The CDR3: CASSSLASGRREQFF. In DNA form, the CDR3 reads TGTGCCAGCAGCAGTCTCGCTAGCGGGAGAAGAGAGCAGTTCTTC.

This clonotype was observed a few times. V usage is TRBV20-1 and J usage is TRBJ2-1, with 11 bases lining up with TRBD2. V shed 4 bases and J 4 bases; nucleotides not matched to a gene: 9. This CDR3 region has 16 residues. The germline CDR1 and CDR2 sequences are DFQATT and SNEGSKA (reference sequence). The CDR3 protein is CSATRTSGPPYNEQFF. CDR3 in DNA: TGCAGTGCTACAAGGACTAGCGGGCCTCCTTACAATGAGCAGTTCTTC.

This clonotype was counted only a few times. The chain combines TRBV5-1 with TRBJ1-4, with 10 nucleotides matching TRBD1. The germline gives CDR1 SGHRS, CDR2 YFSETQ. The ends lost 4 bases at V and 8 bases at J; junction bases unmatched: 5. The CDR3 is 14 residues long. CDR3: CASSTGTGDEKLFF. The CDR3 bases are TGCGCCAGCAGCACCGGGACAGGGGACGAAAAACTGTTTTTT.

This clonotype was recorded a few times. V is TRBV2 and J is TRBJ2-3; tentatively, D is TRBD2 (6 bases). The CDR3 consists of 15 residues. Per germline, CDR1 SNHLY and CDR2 FYNNEI. Trimming shortened V by 8 bases and J by 3 bases, and 18 bases separated the two germline ends. The DNA of the CDR3 is TGTGCCAGCCGAACGGCCGGGGGAAGGACAGATACGCAGTATTTT. It encodes CASRTAGGRTDTQYF. Supplemented by reference TRBV2 and TRBJ2-3, the full variable domain reads EPEVTQTPSHQVTQMGQEVILRCVPISNHLYFYWYRQILGQKVEFLVSFYNNEISEKSEIFDDQFSVERPDGSNFTLKIRSTKLEDSAMYFCASRTAGGRTDTQYFGPGTRLTVL.

A few counts support this clonotype. The chain employs TRBV4-3 and TRBJ1-1, with no clear D. Germline assignment: CDR1 LGHNA and CDR2 YSLEER. Trimming took 4 bases from V and 0 from J, leaving 18 bases between them. The CDR3 runs 17 residues. This chain's CDR3 is CASSRQGWKFMNTEAFF. DNA of the CDR3: TGCGCCAGCAGCCGACAAGGGTGGAAGTTCATGAACACTGAAGCTTTCTTT.

The chain has TRBV27 and TRBJ2-4, with 9 positions matching TRBD1. Germline CDR1 reads MNHEY; CDR2 reads SMNVEV (reference sequence). The CDR3 totals 15 residues. V gave up 10 bases and J gave up 8 bases; unmatched junction bases: 15. CDR3 in DNA: TGTGCCACCCGAGATCCGGGACAGGGTTTACACATTCAGTACTTC. It encodes CATRDPGQGLHIQYF.

This clonotype was counted only a few times. J is TRBJ1-2 and V is TRBV5-1, with D hard to call. Germline V gene lookup returns CDR1 SGHRS and CDR2 YFSETQ. This CDR3 is built from 13 residues. The ends were cut back, 6 bases at V and 4 bases at J, with 13 bases in the middle. CDR3 in amino acids: CASKLNGGYGYTF. The CDR3, as DNA: TGCGCCAGCAAGCTCAACGGCGGCTATGGCTACACCTTC.

The J gene is TRBJ2-1, the V gene TRBV5-1, with D unresolved. The V end lost 0 bases, the J end lost 16 bases, and 17 bases lay between the germline ends. Germline CDR1 is SGHRS and CDR2 is YFSETQ. The CDR3 spans 13 residues. CDR3 in DNA: TGCGCCAGCAGCTTGGCTGGGGTTCCAGGCCAATTCTTC. Protein product: CASSLAGVPGQFF.

This clonotype has at least ten counts. This rearrangement joins TRBV20-1 to TRBJ2-3, with D unclear. Germline V lookup: CDR1 DFQATT, CDR2 SNEGSKA (reference sequence). V gave up 6 bases and J gave up 2 bases, with 15 bases separating them. The CDR3 length is 14 residues. CDR3 sequence reads: CSATLDSYTDTQYF. CDR3 DNA sequence: TGCAGTGCCACCCTAGACTCCTACACAGATACGCAGTATTTT.

The table lists this clonotype with a few counts. The chain couples TRBV12-3 or TRBV12-4 to TRBJ2-2, with 9 bases matching TRBD2. Trimming took 2 bases from V and 4 from J; bases not matched to a gene: 8. The CDR3 is 17 amino acids. The CDR3 DNA reads as TGTGCCAGCAGTTTAATTCGGCTGCGGGAGGGCACCGGGGAGCTGTTTTTT. Encoded protein: CASSLIRLREGTGELFF.